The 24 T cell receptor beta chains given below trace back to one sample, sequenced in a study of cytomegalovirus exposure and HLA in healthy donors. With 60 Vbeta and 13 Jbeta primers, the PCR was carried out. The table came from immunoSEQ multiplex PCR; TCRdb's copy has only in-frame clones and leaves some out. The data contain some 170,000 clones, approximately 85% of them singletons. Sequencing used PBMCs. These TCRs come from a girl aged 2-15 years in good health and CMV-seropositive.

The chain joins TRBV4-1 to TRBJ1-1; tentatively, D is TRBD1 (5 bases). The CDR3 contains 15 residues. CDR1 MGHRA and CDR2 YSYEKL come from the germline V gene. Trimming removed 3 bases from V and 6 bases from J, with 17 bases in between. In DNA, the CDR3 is TGCGCCAGCAGCCACCTGATGGAGGGGCGGCCTGAAGCTTTCTTT. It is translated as CASSHLMEGRPEAFF.

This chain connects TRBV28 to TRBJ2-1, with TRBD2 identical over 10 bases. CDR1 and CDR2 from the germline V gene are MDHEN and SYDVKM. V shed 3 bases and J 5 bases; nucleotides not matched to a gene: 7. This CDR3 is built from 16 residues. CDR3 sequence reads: CASSLLGLAANNEQFF. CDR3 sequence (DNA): TGTGCCAGCAGTTTGCTCGGACTAGCGGCCAACAATGAGCAGTTCTTC. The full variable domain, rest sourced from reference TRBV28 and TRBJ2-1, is DVKVTQSSRYLVKRTGEKVFLECVQDMDHENMFWYRQDPGLGLRLIYFSYDVKMKEKGDIPEGYSVSREKKERFSLILESASTNQTSMYLCASSLLGLAANNEQFFGPGTRLTVL.

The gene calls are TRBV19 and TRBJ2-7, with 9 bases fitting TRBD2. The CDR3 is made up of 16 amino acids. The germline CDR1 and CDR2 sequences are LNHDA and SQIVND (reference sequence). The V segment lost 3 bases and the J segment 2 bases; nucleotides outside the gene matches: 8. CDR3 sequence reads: CASSILSSSGTYEQYF. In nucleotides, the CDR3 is TGTGCCAGTAGTATCCTATCCTCTAGCGGGACCTACGAGCAGTACTTC.

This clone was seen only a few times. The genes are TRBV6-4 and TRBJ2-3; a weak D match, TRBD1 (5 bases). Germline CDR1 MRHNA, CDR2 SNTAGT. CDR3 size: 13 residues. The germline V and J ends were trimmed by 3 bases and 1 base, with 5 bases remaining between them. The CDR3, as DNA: TGTGCCAGCAGTGAAGGGGGCACAGATACGCAGTATTTT. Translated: CASSEGGTDTQYF.

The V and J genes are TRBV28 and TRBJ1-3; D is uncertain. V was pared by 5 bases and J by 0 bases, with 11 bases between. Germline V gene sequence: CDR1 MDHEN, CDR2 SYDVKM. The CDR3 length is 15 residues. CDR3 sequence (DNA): TGTGCCAGCAGTATACGGGTTCTCTCTGGAAACACCATATATTTT. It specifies CASSIRVLSGNTIYF.

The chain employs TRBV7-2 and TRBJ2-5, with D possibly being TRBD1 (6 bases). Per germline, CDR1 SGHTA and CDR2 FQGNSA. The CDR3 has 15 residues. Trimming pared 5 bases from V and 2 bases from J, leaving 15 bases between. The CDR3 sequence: CASSPGPGEQETQYF. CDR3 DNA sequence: TGTGCCAGCAGCCCAGGACCAGGGGAACAAGAGACCCAGTACTTC.

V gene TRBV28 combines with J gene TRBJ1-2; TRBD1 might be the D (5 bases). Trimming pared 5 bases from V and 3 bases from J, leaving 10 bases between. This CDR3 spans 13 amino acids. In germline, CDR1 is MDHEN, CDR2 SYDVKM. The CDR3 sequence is CASSGQGYYGYTF. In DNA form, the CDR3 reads TGTGCCAGCAGTGGTCAGGGATACTATGGCTACACCTTC.

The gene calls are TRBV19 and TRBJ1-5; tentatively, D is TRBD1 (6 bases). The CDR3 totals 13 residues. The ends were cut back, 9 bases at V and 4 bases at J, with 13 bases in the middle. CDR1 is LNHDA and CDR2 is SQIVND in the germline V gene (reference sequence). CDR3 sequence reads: CASDQGWNQPQHF. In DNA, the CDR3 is TGTGCCAGCGATCAGGGGTGGAATCAGCCCCAGCATTTT. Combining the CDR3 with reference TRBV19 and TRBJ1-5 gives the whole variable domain DGGITQSPKYLFRKEGQNVTLSCEQNLNHDAMYWYRQDPGQGLRLIYYSQIVNDFQKGDIAEGYSVSREKKESFPLTVTSAQKNPTAFYLCASDQGWNQPQHFGDGTRLSIL.

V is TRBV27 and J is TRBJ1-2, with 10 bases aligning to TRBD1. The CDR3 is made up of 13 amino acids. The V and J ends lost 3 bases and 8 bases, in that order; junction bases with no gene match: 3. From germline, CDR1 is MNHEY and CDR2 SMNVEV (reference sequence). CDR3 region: CASSFRTGGGYTF. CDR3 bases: TGTGCCAGCAGTTTCAGGACAGGGGGGGGCTACACCTTC.

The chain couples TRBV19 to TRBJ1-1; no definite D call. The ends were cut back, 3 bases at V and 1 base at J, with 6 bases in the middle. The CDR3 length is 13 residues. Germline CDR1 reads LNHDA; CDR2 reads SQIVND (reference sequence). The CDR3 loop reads CASSISSNTEAFF. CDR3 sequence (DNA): TGTGCCAGTAGTATTTCATCGAACACTGAAGCTTTCTTT.

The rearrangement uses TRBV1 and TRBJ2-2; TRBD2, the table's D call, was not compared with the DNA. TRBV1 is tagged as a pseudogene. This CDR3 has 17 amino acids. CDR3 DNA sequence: TGCACCAGCAGCCCCCAGACTAGCGGGGGTAACACCGGGGAGCTGTTTTTT. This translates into CTSSPQTSGGNTGELFF.

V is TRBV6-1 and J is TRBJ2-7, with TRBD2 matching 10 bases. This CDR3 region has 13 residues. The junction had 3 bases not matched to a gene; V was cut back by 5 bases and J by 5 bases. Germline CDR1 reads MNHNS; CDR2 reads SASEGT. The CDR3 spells CASSFLAGDEQYF. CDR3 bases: TGTGCCAGCAGTTTTCTAGCGGGAGACGAGCAGTACTTC.

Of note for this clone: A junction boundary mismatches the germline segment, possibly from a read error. The CDR3 nucleotides are TGTGCTAGCAGCTTCAGGCAAAATCAGCCCCAGCATTTT. This sequence encodes CASSFRQNQPQHF. This chain joins TRBV7-7 and TRBJ1-5; D is uncertain. This CDR3 is built from 13 residues. Germline-derived CDR1 and CDR2 are SSHAT and FNYEAQ (reference sequence).

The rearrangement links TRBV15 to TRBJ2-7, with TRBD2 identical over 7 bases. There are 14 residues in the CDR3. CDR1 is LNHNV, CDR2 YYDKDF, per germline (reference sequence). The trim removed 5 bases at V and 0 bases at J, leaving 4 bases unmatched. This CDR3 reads CATSELASSYEQYF. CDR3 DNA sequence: TGTGCCACCAGCGAACTAGCGAGCTCCTACGAGCAGTACTTC. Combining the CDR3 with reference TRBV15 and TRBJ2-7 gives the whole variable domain DAMVIQNPRYQVTQFGKPVTLSCSQTLNHNVMYWYQQKSSQAPKLLFHYYDKDFNNEADTPDNFQSRRPNTSFCFLDIRSPGLGDTAMYLCATSELASSYEQYFGPGTRLTVT.

The CDR3 reads CASKVRGEYEQYF. Here the CDR3 DNA reads TGCGCCAGCAAAGTCCGGGGGGAATACGAGCAGTACTTC. The chain is built from TRBV10-2 and TRBJ2-7; 7 positions agree with TRBD2. V lost 7 bases to trimming and J lost 4 bases; unmatched junction nucleotides: 7. Germline lookup yields CDR1 WSHSY and CDR2 SAAADI. The CDR3 has 13 amino acids.

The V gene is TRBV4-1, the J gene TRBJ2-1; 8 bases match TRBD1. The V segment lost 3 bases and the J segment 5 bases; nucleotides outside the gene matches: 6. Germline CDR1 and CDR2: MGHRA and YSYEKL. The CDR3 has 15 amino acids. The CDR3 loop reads CASSHPATGDNEQFF. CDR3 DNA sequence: TGCGCCAGCAGCCATCCAGCGACAGGGGACAATGAGCAGTTCTTC.

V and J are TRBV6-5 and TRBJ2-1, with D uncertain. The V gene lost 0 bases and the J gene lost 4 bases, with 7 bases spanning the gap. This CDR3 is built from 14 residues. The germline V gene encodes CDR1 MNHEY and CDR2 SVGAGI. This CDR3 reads CASSYSSAYNEQFF. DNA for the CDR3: TGTGCCAGCAGTTACTCGAGTGCTTACAATGAGCAGTTCTTC.

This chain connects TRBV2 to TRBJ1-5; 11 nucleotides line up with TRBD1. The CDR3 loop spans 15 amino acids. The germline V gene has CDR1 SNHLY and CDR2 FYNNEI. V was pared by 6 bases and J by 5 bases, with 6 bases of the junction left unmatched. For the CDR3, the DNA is TGTGCCAGCAGAGGGACAGGGGGGTCGGATCAGCCCCAGCATTTT. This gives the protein CASRGTGGSDQPQHF.

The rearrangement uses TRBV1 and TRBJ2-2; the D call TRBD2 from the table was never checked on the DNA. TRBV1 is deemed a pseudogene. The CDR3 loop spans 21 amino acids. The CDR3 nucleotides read TGCACCAGCAGCCAAGATCCCCTTGGACTAGCGGGAGAGCGTGACACCGGGGAGCTGTTTTTT. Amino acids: CTSSQDPLGLAGERDTGELFF.

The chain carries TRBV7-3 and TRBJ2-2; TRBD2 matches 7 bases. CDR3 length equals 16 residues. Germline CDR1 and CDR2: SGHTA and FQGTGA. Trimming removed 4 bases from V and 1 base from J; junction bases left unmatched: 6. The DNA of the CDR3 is TGTGCCAGCAGCTACTCCGGGACTAAGAACACCGGGGAGCTGTTTTTT. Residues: CASSYSGTKNTGELFF.

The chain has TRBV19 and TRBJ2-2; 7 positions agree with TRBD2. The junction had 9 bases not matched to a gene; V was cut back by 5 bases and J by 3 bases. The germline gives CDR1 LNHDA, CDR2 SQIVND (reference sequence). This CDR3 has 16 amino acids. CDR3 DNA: TGTGCCAGTAGTCCAAATAGCGGGCCCTACACCGGGGAGCTGTTTTTT. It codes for CASSPNSGPYTGELFF.

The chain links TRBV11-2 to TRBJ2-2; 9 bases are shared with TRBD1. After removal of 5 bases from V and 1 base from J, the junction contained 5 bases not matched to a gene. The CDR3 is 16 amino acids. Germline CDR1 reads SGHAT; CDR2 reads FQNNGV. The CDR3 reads CASSDRGGGNTGELFF. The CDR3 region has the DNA TGTGCCAGCAGCGACAGGGGGGGAGGGAACACCGGGGAGCTGTTTTTT. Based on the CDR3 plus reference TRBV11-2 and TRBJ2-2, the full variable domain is EAGVAQSPRYKIIEKRQSVAFWCNPISGHATLYWYQQILGQGPKLLIQFQNNGVVDDSQLPKDRFSAERLKGVDSTLKIQPAKLEDSAVYLCASSDRGGGNTGELFFGEGSRLTVL.

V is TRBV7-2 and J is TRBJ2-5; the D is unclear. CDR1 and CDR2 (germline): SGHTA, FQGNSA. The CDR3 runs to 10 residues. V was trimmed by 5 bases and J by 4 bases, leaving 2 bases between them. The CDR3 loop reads CASSLETQYF. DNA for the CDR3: TGTGCCAGCAGCCTAGAGACCCAGTACTTC.

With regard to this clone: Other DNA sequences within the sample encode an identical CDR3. CDR3 amino acids: CASSPSSYEQYF. Here the CDR3 DNA reads TGTGCCAGCTCACCTAGCTCCTACGAGCAGTACTTC. The chain couples TRBV18 to TRBJ2-7; D is uncertain. This CDR3 comprises 12 residues. V was clipped by 3 bases and J by 0 bases, with 3 bases between them. Germline CDR1 reads KGHSH; CDR2 reads LQKENI.